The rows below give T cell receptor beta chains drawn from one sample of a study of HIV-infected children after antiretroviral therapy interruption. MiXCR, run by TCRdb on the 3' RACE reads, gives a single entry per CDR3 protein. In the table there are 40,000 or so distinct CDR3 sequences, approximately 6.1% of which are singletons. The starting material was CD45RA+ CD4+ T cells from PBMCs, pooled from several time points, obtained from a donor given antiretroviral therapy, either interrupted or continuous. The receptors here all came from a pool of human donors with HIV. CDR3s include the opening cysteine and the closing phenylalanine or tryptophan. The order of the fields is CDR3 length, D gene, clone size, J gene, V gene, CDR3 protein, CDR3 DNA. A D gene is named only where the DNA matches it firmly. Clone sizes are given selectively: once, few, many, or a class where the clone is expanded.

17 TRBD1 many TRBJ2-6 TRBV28 CASSFTGTGAGANVLTF TGTGCCAGCAGTTTCACCGGGACAGGGGCTGGGGCCAACGTCCTGACTTTC
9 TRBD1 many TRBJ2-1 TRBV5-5 CAPRGPAFF TGTGCCCCCAGGGGGCCCGCATTCTTC
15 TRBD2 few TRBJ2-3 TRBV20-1 CSAPGTSGSTDTQYF TGCAGTGCTCCGGGGACTAGCGGGAGTACAGATACGCAGTATTTT
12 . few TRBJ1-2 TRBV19 CASSWAGPGYTF TGTGCCAGTTCCTGGGCCGGGCCTGGCTACACCTTC
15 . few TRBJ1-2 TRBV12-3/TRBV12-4 CASSLIPHPNYGYTF TGTGCCAGCAGTTTAATACCACACCCTAACTATGGCTACACCTTC
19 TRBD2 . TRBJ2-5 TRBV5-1 CASSLGALAGALTGGTQYF TGCGCCAGCAGCTTGGGGGCCTTAGCGGGGGCCCTAACCGGGGGGACCCAGTACTTC
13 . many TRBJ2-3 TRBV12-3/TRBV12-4 CASRPQRGDTQYF TGTGCCAGCAGGCCCCAGAGGGGGGATACGCAGTATTTT
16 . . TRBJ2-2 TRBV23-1 CASSPTDSISTGELFF TGCGCCAGCAGTCCTACCGACTCTATAAGCACCGGGGAGCTGTTTTTT
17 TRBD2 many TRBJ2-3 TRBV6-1 CASSEGWIAGGTDTQYF TGTGCCAGCAGTGAAGGGTGGATAGCGGGAGGAACAGATACGCAGTATTTT
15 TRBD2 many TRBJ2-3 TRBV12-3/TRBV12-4 CASSFRRGGTDTQYF TGTGCCAGCAGTTTTCGGCGGGGGGGAACAGATACGCAGTATTTT
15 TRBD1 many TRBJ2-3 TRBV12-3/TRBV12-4 CASRDDRGHGDTQYF TGTGCCAGCAGGGATGACAGGGGCCATGGAGATACGCAGTATTTT
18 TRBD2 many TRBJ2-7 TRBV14 CASSQSHRGGFSSYEQYF TGTGCCAGCAGCCAATCACACCGCGGGGGGTTTAGCTCCTACGAGCAGTACTTC
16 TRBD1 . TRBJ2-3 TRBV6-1 CASSSGQAVIADTQYF TGTGCCAGCAGCTCCGGACAGGCCGTCATTGCAGATACGCAGTATTTT
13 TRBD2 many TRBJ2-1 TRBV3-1 CASSFLAGDEQFF TGTGCCAGCAGCTTTCTAGCGGGCGATGAGCAGTTCTTC
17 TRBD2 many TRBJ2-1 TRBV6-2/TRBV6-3 CASSPGASGVLMNEQFF TGTGCCAGCAGCCCTGGGGCTAGCGGGGTGCTGATGAATGAGCAGTTCTTC
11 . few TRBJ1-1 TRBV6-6 CASTGATEVFF TGTGCCAGCACAGGGGCCACAGAAGTCTTCTTT
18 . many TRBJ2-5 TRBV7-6 CASSPIGTKGWNQETQYF TGTGCCAGCAGCCCAATCGGGACCAAAGGGTGGAACCAAGAGACCCAGTACTTC
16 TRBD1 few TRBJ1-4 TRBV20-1 CSARRQGRATNEKLFF TGCAGTGCTAGAAGACAGGGCAGAGCAACTAATGAAAAACTGTTTTTT
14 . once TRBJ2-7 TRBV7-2 CASSLGLASYEQYF TGTGCCAGCAGCTTAGGGCTAGCCTCCTACGAGCAGTACTTC
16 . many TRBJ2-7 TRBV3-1 CASSRGIDFVRHEQYF TGTGCCAGCAGCCGCGGGATAGATTTCGTCAGGCACGAGCAGTACTTC
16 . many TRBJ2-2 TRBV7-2 CASSRTASVNTGELFF TGTGCCAGCAGCCGAACCGCTAGCGTGAACACCGGGGAGCTGTTTTTT
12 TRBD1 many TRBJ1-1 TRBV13 CASSLDRAEVFF TGTGCCAGCTCTCTCGACAGGGCAGAAGTCTTCTTT
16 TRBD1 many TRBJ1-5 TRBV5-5 CASSLRDSIWYQPQHF TGTGCCAGCAGCCTCCGGGACAGCATTTGGTATCAGCCCCAGCATTTT
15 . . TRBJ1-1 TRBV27 CASSLFGPKNTEAFF TGTGCCAGCAGTTTATTCGGACCGAAAAACACTGAAGCTTTCTTT
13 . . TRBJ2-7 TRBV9 CASSVGQSYEQYF TGTGCCAGCAGCGTAGGACAGTCCTACGAGCAGTACTTC
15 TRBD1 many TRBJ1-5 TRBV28 CASSYPTGGVQPQHF TGTGCCAGCAGTTACCCGACAGGGGGAGTACAGCCCCAGCATTTT
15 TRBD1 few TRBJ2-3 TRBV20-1 CSAFRDRGGQDTQYF TGCAGTGCATTCCGGGACAGGGGGGGTCAGGATACGCAGTATTTT
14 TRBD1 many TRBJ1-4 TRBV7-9 CASSPRDSREKLFF TGTGCCAGCAGCCCACGGGACAGTAGAGAAAAACTGTTTTTT
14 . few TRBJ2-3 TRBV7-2 CASSLNGGTDTQYF TGTGCCAGCAGCTTGAACGGGGGCACAGATACGCAGTATTTT
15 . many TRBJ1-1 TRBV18 CASSPPSQGDSEAFF TGTGCCAGCTCACCACCGTCCCAGGGTGATTCTGAAGCTTTCTTT
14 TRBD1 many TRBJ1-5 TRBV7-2 CASSQQGRYQPQHF TGTGCCAGCAGCCAACAGGGGAGGTATCAGCCCCAGCATTTT
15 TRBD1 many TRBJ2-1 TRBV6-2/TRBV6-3 CASKQTGTGYNEQFF TGTGCCAGCAAACAGACCGGGACAGGGTACAATGAGCAGTTCTTC